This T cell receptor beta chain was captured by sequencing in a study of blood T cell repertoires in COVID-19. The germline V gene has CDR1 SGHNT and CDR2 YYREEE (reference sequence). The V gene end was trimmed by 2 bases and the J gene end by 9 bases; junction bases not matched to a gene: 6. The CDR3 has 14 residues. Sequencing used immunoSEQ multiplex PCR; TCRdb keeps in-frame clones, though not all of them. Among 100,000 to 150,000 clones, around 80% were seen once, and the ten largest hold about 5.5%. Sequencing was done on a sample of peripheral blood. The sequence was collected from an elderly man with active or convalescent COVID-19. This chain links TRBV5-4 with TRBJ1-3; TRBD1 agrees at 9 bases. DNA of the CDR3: TGTGCCAGCAGCTTCACAGGGGGCGGGGGCACCATATATTTT. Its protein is CASSFTGGGGTIYF.